The T cell receptor (beta chain) described here comes from a study of molecular identifiers for immune sequencing clone quantification. TCRdb called the PCR reads again in MiXCR, with one record for every CDR3 protein. The table shows over 65,000 distinct CDR3 sequences, with roughly 25% occurring only once. There are many counts of this clonotype. What it recognizes is unknown. Notes on the study in general: Whereas clones above 20 RNA copies held under 1% of naive-cell molecules, they held over 99% of effector molecules. Highly expanded clones may be undercounted when identical TCR molecules share barcodes.

Trimming removed 3 bases at V and 6 bases at J, with 11 bases between. CDR3 length: 13 residues. Germline CDR1 LGHNA, CDR2 YSLEER. A CD8+CD4-CCR7+CD45RA+ gate was used to sort naive CD8 T cells. The TCR originated in a human donor in good health. Some libraries in this study had Jurkat cell RNA spiked in. Sequencing input: naive CD8+ T cells from blood, with Jurkat cell RNA spiked in. The subset is: FACS-sorted CD8+CD4-CCR7+CD45RA+ naive T cells. The J gene is TRBJ1-1, the V gene TRBV4-3; D uncertain. The CDR3 here is CASSHGDGPEAFF. The CDR3 DNA reads TGCGCCAGCAGCCACGGAGATGGACCTGAAGCTTTCTTT.